These T cell receptor beta chains were read from a single sample in a study of T cells in Graves' hyperthyroidism and ophthalmopathy. TCRdb itself ran the multiplex PCR reads through MiXCR, one entry per CDR3 protein. The profile shows under 650,000 distinct CDR3 sequences, 15% to 20% of them singletons. Sequences were obtained from blood. The receptors were sampled from a woman aged 25 to 39 with Graves' hyperthyroidism. Both conserved end residues are part of each CDR3. The D gene is left open where the match is weak. The listing skips clone size in some rows; elsewhere it reads once, few, many or a size class.

cdr3_nt cdr3_aa j_call clone_size v_call d_call cdr3_length
TGTGCCAGCAGTGTCAGCACGGATAACATGAACACTGAAGCTTTCTTT CASSVSTDNMNTEAFF TRBJ1-1 many TRBV2 NA 16
TGTGCCTGGAGGCTGGGGCGGGCCCGGAACACCGGGGAGCTGTTTTTT CAWRLGRARNTGELFF TRBJ2-2 many TRBV30 NA 16
TGTGCCAGCACTGAACAGGGGACTGAACAGTACTTC CASTEQGTEQYF TRBJ2-7 many TRBV6-1 NA 12
TGTGCCTGGAGCAGATTCGGAGACAGACTATCTTACGAGCAGTACTTC CAWSRFGDRLSYEQYF TRBJ2-7 many TRBV30 NA 16
TGTGCCACCAGCAGAGATAACCTCCAAGAGACCCAGTACTTC CATSRDNLQETQYF TRBJ2-5 NA TRBV15 NA 14
TGTGCCTGGAGTAACGGACAGGGGTGGACTGAAGCTTTCTTT CAWSNGQGWTEAFF TRBJ1-1 many TRBV30 TRBD1 14
TGTGCCAGTAGTTCCTCTTTATTGACTAGCGGGACGCTATTTGAGCAGTTCTTC CASSSSLLTSGTLFEQFF TRBJ2-1 NA TRBV19 TRBD2 18
TGTGCCAGCAGCTTAGTACAGGGTCCTGGCGAGCAGTACTTC CASSLVQGPGEQYF TRBJ2-7 many TRBV7-2 NA 14
TGTGCCAGCAACCCCTGGACTAGCGGGAACCATGAGCAGTTCTTC CASNPWTSGNHEQFF TRBJ2-1 many TRBV9 TRBD2 15
TGTGCCAGTAGTATCTGGACAGGGGACACTGAAGCTTTCTTT CASSIWTGDTEAFF TRBJ1-1 many TRBV19 TRBD1 14
TGCAGTGCAATGGGACAGAACTATGGCTACACCTTC CSAMGQNYGYTF TRBJ1-2 NA TRBV20-1 TRBD1 12
TGCAGTGTCACAATGGGGGGATCGAACACCGGGGAGCTGTTTTTT CSVTMGGSNTGELFF TRBJ2-2 many TRBV20-1 NA 15
TGTGCCAGCAGCTCACCCCGAGGGAACCCCCTCAACACTGAAGCTTTCTTT CASSSPRGNPLNTEAFF TRBJ1-1 many TRBV7-2 NA 17
TGTGCCAGCAACCCAACTGGGCAAGATACGCAGTATTTT CASNPTGQDTQYF TRBJ2-3 NA TRBV7-9 NA 13
TGTGCCAGTGCAGGGGAGGACACTGAAGCTTTCTTT CASAGEDTEAFF TRBJ1-1 few TRBV19 NA 12
TGTGCCAGCAGTAGACAGCCCGGGGGTAGCTACACCTTC CASSRQPGGSYTF TRBJ1-2 NA TRBV12-3/TRBV12-4 NA 13
TGTGCCAGCAGTGGACAGGGGGCGTCCCTAAATGAAAAACTGTTTTTT CASSGQGASLNEKLFF TRBJ1-4 many TRBV2 TRBD1 16
TGCGCCAGCAGCAACACGGGACAGGGGCGCACAGATACGCAGTATTTT CASSNTGQGRTDTQYF TRBJ2-3 many TRBV5-1 TRBD1 16
TGTGCCAGCAGCTTAGCGCGGGAGGGAAATGAGCAGTTCTTC CASSLAREGNEQFF TRBJ2-1 many TRBV7-8 TRBD2 14
TGTGCCAGCAGCCTGGACTACAATGAGCAGTTCTTC CASSLDYNEQFF TRBJ2-1 many TRBV7-9 NA 12
TGTGCCTATTTGACAGGGACTCGGACTGAAGCTTTCTTT CAYLTGTRTEAFF TRBJ1-1 many TRBV30 TRBD1 13
TGCAGTGCTTATGGCTTGGGACTAGCGGGAGGGCCTTCCTACGAGCAGTACTTC CSAYGLGLAGGPSYEQYF TRBJ2-7 many TRBV20-1 TRBD2 18
TGTGCCAGCAGTTTAATCTACCGACAGGGGGTTTCTGGAAACACCATATATTTT CASSLIYRQGVSGNTIYF TRBJ1-3 NA TRBV12-3/TRBV12-4 TRBD1 18
TGCAGTGCTAGAGATAAGGACAGTTTTGAAAAACTGTTTTTT CSARDKDSFEKLFF TRBJ1-4 NA TRBV20-1 NA 14
TGCAGTGCCAACCCGGGACTAGCGGGATACTCCTACGAGCAGTACTTC CSANPGLAGYSYEQYF TRBJ2-7 few TRBV20-1 TRBD2 16
TGTGCCAGTAGTATTATGGCAGTAACCGCTCAGCCCCAGCATTTT CASSIMAVTAQPQHF TRBJ1-5 NA TRBV19 NA 15
TGTGCCAGCAGTCCAAAATCTTGGGTGGGGAGGGATACGCAGTATTTT CASSPKSWVGRDTQYF TRBJ2-3 NA TRBV12-3/TRBV12-4 NA 16
TGTGCCAGCAGTGGCGGATCCGAGGATTCACCCCTCCACTTT CASSGGSEDSPLHF TRBJ1-6 NA TRBV28 NA 14
TGTGCCAGCATCACCGGGACAGGGGCTGGAAACACCATATATTTT CASITGTGAGNTIYF TRBJ1-3 NA TRBV28 TRBD1 15
TGTGCCAGCAACCACGAGGGGGCTGGGACCAACGTCCTGACTTTC CASNHEGAGTNVLTF TRBJ2-6 few TRBV6-1 TRBD1 15
TGTGCCTGGAGCGGGACGGTGGTAGCGGGTTACAATGAGCAGTTCTTC CAWSGTVVAGYNEQFF TRBJ2-1 many TRBV30 TRBD2 16
TGTGCCACCAGCAGAGATTGGGCAGTCTACAATGAGCAGTTCTTC CATSRDWAVYNEQFF TRBJ2-1 NA TRBV15 NA 15
TGCAGTGCTCGAGGACAGACAGAAGCTTTCTTT CSARGQTEAFF TRBJ1-1 many TRBV20-1 NA 11
TGCAGCGCGCCCACAGGGGGACCTAACTATGGCTACACCTTC CSAPTGGPNYGYTF TRBJ1-2 NA TRBV29-1 TRBD1 14
TGTGCCAGCAGCTTGACAGGGGACTCCTATGGCTACACCTTC CASSLTGDSYGYTF TRBJ1-2 NA TRBV5-5 TRBD1 14
TGCAGTGCCAAACAGGGGGCGGTCAATCAGCCCCAGCATTTT CSAKQGAVNQPQHF TRBJ1-5 many TRBV20-1 TRBD1 14